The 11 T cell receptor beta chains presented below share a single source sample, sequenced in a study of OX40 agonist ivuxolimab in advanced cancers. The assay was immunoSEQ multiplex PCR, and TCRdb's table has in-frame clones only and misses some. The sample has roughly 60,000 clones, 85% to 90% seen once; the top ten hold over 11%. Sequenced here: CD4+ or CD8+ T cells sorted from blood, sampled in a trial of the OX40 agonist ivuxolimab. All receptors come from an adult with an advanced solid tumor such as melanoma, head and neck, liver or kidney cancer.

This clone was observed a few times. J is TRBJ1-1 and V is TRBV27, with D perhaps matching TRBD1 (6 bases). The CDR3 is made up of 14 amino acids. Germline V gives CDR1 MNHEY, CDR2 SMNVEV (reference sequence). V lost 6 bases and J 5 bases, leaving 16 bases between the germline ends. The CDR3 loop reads CASRDVGGGTEAFF. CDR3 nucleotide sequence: TGTGCCAGCAGGGACGTAGGGGGGGGGACTGAAGCTTTCTTT.

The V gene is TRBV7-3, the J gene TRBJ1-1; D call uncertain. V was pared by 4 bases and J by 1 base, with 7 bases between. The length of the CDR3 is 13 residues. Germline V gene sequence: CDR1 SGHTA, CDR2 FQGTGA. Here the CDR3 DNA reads TGTGCCAGCAGCTGGGGAGAGAACACTGAAGCTTTCTTT. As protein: CASSWGENTEAFF.

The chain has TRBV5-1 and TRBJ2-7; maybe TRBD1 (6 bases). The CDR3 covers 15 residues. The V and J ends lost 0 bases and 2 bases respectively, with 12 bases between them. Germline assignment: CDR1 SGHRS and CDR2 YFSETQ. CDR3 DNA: TGCGCCAGCAGCTTGGTCCCAGGGGTAACCTACGAGCAGTACTTC. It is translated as CASSLVPGVTYEQYF.

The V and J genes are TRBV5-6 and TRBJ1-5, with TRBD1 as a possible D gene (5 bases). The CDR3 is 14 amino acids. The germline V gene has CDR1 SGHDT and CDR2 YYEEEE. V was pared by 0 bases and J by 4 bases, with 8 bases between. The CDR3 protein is CASSLAGWNQPQHF. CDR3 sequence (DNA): TGTGCCAGCAGCTTGGCAGGGTGGAATCAGCCCCAGCATTTT.

The CDR3 loop is CASSQDSGVATDTQYF. In DNA, the CDR3 is TGTGCCAGCAGCCAAGACTCAGGGGTCGCCACAGATACGCAGTATTTT. The V and J genes are TRBV14 and TRBJ2-3; a weak D match, TRBD1 (6 bases). This CDR3 has 16 amino acids. Germline CDR1 and CDR2: SGHDN and FVKESK. With 0 bases removed from V and 2 bases from J, the gap between germline ends came to 12 bases.

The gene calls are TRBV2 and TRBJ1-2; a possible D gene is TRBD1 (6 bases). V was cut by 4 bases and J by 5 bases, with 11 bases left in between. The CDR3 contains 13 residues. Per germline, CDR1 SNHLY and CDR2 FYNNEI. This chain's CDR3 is CASSAERGYGYTF. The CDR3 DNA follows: TGTGCCAGCAGTGCTGAAAGGGGGTATGGCTACACCTTC.

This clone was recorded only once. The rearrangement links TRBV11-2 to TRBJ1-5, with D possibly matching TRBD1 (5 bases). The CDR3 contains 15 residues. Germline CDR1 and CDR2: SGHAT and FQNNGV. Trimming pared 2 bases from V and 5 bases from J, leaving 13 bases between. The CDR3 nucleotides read TGTGCCAGCAGCTTAAGCCAAGGGGTAGATCAGCCCCAGCATTTT. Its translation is CASSLSQGVDQPQHF. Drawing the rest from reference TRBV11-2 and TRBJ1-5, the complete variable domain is EAGVAQSPRYKIIEKRQSVAFWCNPISGHATLYWYQQILGQGPKLLIQFQNNGVVDDSQLPKDRFSAERLKGVDSTLKIQPAKLEDSAVYLCASSLSQGVDQPQHFGDGTRLSIL.

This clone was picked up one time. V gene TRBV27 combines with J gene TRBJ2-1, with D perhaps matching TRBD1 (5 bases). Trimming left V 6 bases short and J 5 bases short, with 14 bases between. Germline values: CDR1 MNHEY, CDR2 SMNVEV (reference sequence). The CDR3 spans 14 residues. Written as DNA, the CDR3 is TGTGCCAGCAGCCCCCTGACAGCTAACAATGAGCAGTTCTTC. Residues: CASSPLTANNEQFF.

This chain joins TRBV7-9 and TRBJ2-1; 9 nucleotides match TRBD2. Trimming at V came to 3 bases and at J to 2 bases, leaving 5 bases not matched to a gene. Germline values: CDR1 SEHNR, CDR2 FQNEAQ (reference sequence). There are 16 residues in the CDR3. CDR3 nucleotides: TGTGCCAGCAGCTTGACGACTAGCGGAGCCTACAATGAGCAGTTCTTC. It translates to CASSLTTSGAYNEQFF. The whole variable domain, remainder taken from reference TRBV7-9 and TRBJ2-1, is DTGVSQNPRHKITKRGQNVTFRCDPISEHNRLYWYRQTLGQGPEFLTYFQNEAQLEKSRLLSDRFSAERPKGSFSTLEIQRTEQGDSAMYLCASSLTTSGAYNEQFFGPGTRLTVL.

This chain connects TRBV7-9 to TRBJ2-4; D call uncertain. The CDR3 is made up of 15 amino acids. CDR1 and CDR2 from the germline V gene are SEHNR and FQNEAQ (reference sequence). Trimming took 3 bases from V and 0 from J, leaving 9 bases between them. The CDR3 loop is CASSFSDQAKNIQYF. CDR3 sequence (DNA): TGTGCCAGCAGCTTTTCGGATCAAGCCAAAAACATTCAGTACTTC. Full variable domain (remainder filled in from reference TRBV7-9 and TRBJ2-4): DTGVSQNPRHKITKRGQNVTFRCDPISEHNRLYWYRQTLGQGPEFLTYFQNEAQLEKSRLLSDRFSAERPKGSFSTLEIQRTEQGDSAMYLCASSFSDQAKNIQYFGAGTRLSVL.

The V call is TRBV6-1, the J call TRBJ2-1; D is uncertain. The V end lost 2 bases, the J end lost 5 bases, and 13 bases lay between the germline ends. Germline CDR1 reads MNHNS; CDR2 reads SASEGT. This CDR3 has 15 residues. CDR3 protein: CASSEFWGQDNEQFF. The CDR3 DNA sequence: TGTGCCAGCAGTGAATTTTGGGGTCAGGACAATGAGCAGTTCTTC.